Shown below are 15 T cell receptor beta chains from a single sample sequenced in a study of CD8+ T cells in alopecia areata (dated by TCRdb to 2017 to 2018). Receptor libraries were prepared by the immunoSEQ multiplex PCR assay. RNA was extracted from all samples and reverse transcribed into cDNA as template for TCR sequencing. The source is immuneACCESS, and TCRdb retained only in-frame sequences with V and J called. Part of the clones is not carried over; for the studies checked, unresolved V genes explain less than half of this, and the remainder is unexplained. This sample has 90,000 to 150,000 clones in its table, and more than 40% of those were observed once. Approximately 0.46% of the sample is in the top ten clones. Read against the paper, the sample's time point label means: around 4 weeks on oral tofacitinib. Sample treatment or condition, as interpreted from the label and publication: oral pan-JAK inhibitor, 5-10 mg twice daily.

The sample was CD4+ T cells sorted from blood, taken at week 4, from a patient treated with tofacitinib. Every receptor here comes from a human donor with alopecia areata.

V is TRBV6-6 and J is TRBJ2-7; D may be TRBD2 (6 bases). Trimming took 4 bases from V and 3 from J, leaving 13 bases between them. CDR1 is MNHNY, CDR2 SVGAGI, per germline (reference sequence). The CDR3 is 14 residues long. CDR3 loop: CASSSGVLGYEQYF. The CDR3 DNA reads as TGTGCCAGCAGTTCGGGAGTTCTGGGCTACGAGCAGTACTTC.

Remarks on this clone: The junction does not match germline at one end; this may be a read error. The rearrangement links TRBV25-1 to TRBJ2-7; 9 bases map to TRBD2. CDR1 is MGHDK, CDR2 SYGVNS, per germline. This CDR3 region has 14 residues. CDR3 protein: CVSSESGRIYEQYF. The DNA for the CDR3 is TGTGTCAGCAGTGAAAGCGGGAGGATCTACGAGCAGTACTTC.

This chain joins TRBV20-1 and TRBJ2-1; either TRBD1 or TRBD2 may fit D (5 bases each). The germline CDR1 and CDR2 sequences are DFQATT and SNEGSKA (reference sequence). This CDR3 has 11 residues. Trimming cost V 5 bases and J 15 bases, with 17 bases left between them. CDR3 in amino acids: CSASRGPLPFF. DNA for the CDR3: TGCAGTGCTTCCCGGGGCCCTTTGCCGTTCTTC.

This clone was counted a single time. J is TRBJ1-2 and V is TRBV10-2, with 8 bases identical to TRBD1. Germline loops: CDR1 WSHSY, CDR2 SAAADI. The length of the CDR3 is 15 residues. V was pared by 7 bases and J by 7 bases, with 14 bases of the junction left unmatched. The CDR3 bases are TGCGCCAGCAAGATGACAGGGGCCGCCGTGGGTGGCTACACCTTC. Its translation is CASKMTGAAVGGYTF.

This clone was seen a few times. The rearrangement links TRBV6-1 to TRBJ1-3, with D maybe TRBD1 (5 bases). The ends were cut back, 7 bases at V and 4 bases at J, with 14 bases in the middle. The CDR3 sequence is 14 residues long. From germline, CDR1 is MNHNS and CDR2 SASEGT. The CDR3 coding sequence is TGTGCCAGCACCGAGACAGACGAGGGAAACACCATATATTTT. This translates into CASTETDEGNTIYF.

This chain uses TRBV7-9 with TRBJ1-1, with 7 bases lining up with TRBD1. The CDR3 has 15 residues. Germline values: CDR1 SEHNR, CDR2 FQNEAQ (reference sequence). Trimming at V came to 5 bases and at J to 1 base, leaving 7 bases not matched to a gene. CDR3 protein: CASSRMGQQNTEAFF. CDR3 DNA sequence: TGTGCCAGCAGCCGAATGGGACAGCAGAACACTGAAGCTTTCTTT.

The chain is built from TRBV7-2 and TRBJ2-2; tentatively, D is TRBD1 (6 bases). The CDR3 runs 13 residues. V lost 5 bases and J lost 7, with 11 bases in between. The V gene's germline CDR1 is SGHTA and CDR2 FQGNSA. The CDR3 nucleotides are TGTGCCAGCAGCCTGGGACATCTCGGGGAGCTGTTTTTT. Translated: CASSLGHLGELFF. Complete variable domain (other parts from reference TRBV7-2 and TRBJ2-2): GAGVSQSPSNKVTEKGKDVELRCDPISGHTALYWYRQSLGQGLEFLIYFQGNSAPDKSGLPSDRFSAERTGGSVSTLTIQRTQQEDSAVYLCASSLGHLGELFFGEGSRLTVL.

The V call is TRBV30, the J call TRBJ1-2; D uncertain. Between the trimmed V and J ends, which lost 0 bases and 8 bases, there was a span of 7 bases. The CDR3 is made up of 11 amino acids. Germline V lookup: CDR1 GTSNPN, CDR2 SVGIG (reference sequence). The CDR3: CAWSVEGGYTF. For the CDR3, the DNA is TGTGCCTGGAGTGTAGAGGGCGGCTACACCTTC.

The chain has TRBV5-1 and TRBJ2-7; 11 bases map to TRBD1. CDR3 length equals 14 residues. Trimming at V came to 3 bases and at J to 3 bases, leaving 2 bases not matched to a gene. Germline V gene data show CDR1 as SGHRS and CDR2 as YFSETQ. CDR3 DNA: TGCGCCAGCAGCTGGGGGACAGGGGGCTACGAGCAGTACTTC. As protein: CASSWGTGGYEQYF.

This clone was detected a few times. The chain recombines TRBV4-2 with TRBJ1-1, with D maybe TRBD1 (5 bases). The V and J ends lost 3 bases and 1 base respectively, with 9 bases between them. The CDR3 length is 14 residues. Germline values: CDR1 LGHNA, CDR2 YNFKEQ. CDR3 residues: CASSQPGQNTEAFF. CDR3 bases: TGTGCCAGCAGCCAGCCGGGGCAGAACACTGAAGCTTTCTTT.

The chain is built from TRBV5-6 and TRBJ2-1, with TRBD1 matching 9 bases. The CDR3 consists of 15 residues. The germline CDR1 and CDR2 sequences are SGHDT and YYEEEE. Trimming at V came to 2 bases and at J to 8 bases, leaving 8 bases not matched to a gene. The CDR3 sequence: CASSLLTGGADEQFF. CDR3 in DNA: TGTGCCAGCAGCTTATTGACAGGGGGGGCCGATGAGCAGTTCTTC.

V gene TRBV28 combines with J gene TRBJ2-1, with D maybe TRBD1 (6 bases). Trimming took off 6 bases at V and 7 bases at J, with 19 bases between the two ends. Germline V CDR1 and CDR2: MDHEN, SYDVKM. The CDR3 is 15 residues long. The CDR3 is CASRTGFVGSNEQFF. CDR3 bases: TGTGCCAGCAGAACAGGGTTCGTAGGCTCAAATGAGCAGTTCTTC.

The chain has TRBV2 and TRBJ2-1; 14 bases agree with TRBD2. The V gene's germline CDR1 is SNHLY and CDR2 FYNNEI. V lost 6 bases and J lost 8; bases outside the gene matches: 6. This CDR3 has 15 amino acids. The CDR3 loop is CASRTGTSGSHEQFF. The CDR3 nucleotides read TGTGCCAGCAGAACCGGGACTAGCGGGAGTCATGAGCAGTTCTTC.

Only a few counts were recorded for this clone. CDR3 DNA sequence: TGTGCCTGGGGCGACGTGGTAGGGGGCTACACCTTC. The encoded protein is CAWGDVVGGYTF. J is TRBJ1-2 and V is TRBV30; D is unclear. CDR3 length equals 12 residues. Deletions cut 5 bases from V and 8 bases from J, with 15 bases between. Germline loops: CDR1 GTSNPN, CDR2 SVGIG (reference sequence).

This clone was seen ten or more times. The DNA of the CDR3 is TGTGCCAGCAGACTGACAGGGGCTGGGAACACTGAAGCTTTCTTT. This encodes CASRLTGAGNTEAFF. This chain uses TRBV6-5 with TRBJ1-1, with 8 bases identical to TRBD1. CDR1 MNHEY and CDR2 SVGAGI come from the germline V gene. Losses at the gene ends were 6 bases for V and 1 base for J; bases not matched to a gene: 7. CDR3 length: 15 residues.